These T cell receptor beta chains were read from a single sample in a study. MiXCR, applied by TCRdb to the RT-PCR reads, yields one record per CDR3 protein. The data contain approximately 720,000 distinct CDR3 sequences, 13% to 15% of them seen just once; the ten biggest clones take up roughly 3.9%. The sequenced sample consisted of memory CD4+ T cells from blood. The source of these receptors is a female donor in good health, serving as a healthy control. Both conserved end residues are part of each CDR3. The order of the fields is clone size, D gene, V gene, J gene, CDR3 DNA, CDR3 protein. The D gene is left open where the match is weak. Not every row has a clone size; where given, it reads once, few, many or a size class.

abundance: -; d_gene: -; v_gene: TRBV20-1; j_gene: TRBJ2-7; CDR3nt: TGCAGTGCTAGAGATACGGGACCGGTCTCCTACGAGCAGTACTTC; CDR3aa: CSARDTGPVSYEQYF
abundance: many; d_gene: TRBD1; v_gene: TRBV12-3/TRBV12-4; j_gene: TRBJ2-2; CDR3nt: TGTGCCAGCAGTCCCAGGACAGGGGAAACCGGGGAGCTGTTTTTT; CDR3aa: CASSPRTGETGELFF
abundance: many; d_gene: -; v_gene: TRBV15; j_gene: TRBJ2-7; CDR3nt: TGTGCCACCAGCAGAACAGGGCTGGGGGGCTACGAGCAGTACTTC; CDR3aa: CATSRTGLGGYEQYF
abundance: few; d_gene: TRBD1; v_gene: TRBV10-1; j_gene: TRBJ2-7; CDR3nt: TGCGCCAGCGGACAGGGGAAACACGAGCAGTACTTC; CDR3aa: CASGQGKHEQYF
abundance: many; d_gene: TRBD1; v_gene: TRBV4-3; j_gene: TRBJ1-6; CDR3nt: TGCGCCAGCAGCCAAGTCCTGCAATCCGGGGACAGGGTCCATTCACCCCTCCACTTT; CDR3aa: CASSQVLQSGDRVHSPLHF
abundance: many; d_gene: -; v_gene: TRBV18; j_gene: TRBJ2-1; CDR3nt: TGTGCCAGCTCACCACGGGATGAGCAGTTCTTC; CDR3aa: CASSPRDEQFF
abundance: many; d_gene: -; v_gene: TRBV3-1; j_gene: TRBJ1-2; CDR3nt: TGTGCCAGCAGCCATCGGCAAGGAGGACAGAGATATGGCTACACCTTC; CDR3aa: CASSHRQGGQRYGYTF
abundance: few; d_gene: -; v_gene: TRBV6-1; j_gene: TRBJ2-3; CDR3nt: TGTGCCAGCAGCTCCGCCCGGGACGGAAACACAGATACGCAGTATTTT; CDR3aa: CASSSARDGNTDTQYF
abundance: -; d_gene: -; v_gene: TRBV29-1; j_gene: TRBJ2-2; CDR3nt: TGCAGCGTGGAGACAGTTAACACCGGGGAGATGTTTTTT; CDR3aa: CSVETVNTGEMFF
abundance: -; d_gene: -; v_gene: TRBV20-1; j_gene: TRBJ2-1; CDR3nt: TGCAGTGCTAGTAACCCCAATGAGCAGTTCTTC; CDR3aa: CSASNPNEQFF
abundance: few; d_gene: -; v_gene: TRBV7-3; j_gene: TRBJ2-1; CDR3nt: TGTGCCAGCAGCCCAGGGTTCTCCTACAATGAGCAGTTCTTC; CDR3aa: CASSPGFSYNEQFF
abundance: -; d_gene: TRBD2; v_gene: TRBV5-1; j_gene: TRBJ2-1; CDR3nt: TGCGCCAGCAGCTTGGTAACGGGAGGACTAAACAATGAGCAGTTCTTC; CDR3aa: CASSLVTGGLNNEQFF
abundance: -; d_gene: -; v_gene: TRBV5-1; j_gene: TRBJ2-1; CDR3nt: TGCGCCAGCAGCCTAGCAGTGAATTCCTACAATGAGCAGTTCTTC; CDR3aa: CASSLAVNSYNEQFF
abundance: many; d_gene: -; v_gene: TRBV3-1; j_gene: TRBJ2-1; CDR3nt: TGTGCCAGCAGCACCCGGACAATCCATGAGCAGTTCTTC; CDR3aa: CASSTRTIHEQFF
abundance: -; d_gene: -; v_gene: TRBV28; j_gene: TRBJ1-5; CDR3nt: TGTGCCAGCAGGGGTGGGTATAATCAGCCCCAGCATTTT; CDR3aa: CASRGGYNQPQHF
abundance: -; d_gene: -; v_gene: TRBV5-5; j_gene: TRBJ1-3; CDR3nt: TGTGCCAGCAGTGGGATCGAAGCCTCTGGAAACACCATATATTTT; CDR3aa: CASSGIEASGNTIYF
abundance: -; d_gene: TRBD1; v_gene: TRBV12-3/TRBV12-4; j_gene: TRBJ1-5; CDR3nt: TGTGCCAGCAGTCATGGGACAGGGGGACAGCCCCAGCATTTT; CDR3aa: CASSHGTGGQPQHF
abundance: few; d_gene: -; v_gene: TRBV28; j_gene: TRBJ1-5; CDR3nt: TGTGCCAGCAGTTCCATATCAGGGGATCAGCCCCAGCATTTT; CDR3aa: CASSSISGDQPQHF
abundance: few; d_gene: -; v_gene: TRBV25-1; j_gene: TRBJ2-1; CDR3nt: TGTGCCAGCAGTGAATCGAGAGGGTCTAGCTCCTACAATGAGCAGTTCTTC; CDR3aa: CASSESRGSSSYNEQFF
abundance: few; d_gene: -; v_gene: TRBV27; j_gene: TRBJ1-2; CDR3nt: TGTGCCAGCAGCGCAACAAGGGGCAGTGGCTACACCTTC; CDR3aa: CASSATRGSGYTF
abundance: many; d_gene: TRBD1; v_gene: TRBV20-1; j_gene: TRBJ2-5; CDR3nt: TGCAGTGCTAGAGGAGGGACAGGGCAATTCGAGACCCAGTACTTC; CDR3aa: CSARGGTGQFETQYF
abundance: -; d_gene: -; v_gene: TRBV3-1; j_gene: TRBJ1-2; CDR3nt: TGTGCCAGCAGCCAATTGGCAACCGCGGGGTACACCTTC; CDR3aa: CASSQLATAGYTF
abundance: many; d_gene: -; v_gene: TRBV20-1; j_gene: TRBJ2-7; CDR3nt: TGCAGTGCTAGAGAAACCTCCGAGCAGTACTTC; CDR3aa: CSARETSEQYF